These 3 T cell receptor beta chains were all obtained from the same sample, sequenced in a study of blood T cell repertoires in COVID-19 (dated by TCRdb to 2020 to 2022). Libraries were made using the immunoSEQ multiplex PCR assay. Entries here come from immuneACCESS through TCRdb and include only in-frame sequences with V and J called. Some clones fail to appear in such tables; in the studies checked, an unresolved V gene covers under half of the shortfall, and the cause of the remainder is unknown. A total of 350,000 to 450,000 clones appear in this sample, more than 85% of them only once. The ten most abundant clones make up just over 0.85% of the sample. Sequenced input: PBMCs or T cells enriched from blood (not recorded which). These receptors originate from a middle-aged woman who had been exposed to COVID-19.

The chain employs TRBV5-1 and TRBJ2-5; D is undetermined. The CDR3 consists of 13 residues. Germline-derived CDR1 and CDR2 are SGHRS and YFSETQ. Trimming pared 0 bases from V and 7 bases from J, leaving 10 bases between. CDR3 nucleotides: TGCGCCAGCAGCTTGGGTGGTACCGGGACCCAGTACTTC. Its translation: CASSLGGTGTQYF.

The CDR3 DNA reads TGTGCCAGCTCACTGGGGGGGGACAATCAGCCCCAGCATTTT. Translated, it gives CASSLGGDNQPQHF. This chain links TRBV18 with TRBJ1-5; tentatively, D is TRBD1 (5 bases). V was cut by 4 bases and J by 3 bases, with 10 bases left in between. The CDR3 covers 14 residues. From germline, CDR1 is KGHSH and CDR2 LQKENI. Variable domain in full (rest from reference TRBV18 and TRBJ1-5): NAGVMQNPRHLVRRRGQEARLRCSPMKGHSHVYWYRQLPEEGLKFMVYLQKENIIDESGMPKERFSAEFPKEGPSILRIQQVVRGDSAAYFCASSLGGDNQPQHFGDGTRLSIL.

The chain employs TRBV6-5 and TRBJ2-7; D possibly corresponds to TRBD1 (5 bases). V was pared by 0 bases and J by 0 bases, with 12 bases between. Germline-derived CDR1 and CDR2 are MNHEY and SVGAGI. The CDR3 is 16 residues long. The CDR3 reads CASSYSIFDSSYEQYF. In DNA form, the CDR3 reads TGTGCCAGCAGTTACTCTATCTTCGACAGCTCCTACGAGCAGTACTTC.